These 24 T cell receptor beta chains originate from one sample sequenced in a study of cytomegalovirus exposure and HLA in healthy donors. Repertoires were generated with immunoSEQ multiplex PCR, while TCRdb's copy carries only in-frame clones and drops some. The sample yields roughly 100,000 clones, 88% seen once. The sample taken for sequencing was PBMCs. The receptors were gathered from a woman younger than 30 in good health and CMV-seropositive.

The chain combines TRBV11-2 with TRBJ1-1, with TRBD1 as a possible D gene (6 bases). Per germline, CDR1 SGHAT and CDR2 FQNNGV. The CDR3 has 14 amino acids. The ends were cut back, 0 bases at V and 6 bases at J, with 11 bases in the middle. The chain's CDR3 is CASSLEGKGAEAFF. The CDR3 nucleotides read TGTGCCAGCAGCTTAGAGGGTAAGGGGGCTGAAGCTTTCTTT. Full variable domain (remainder filled in from reference TRBV11-2 and TRBJ1-1): EAGVAQSPRYKIIEKRQSVAFWCNPISGHATLYWYQQILGQGPKLLIQFQNNGVVDDSQLPKDRFSAERLKGVDSTLKIQPAKLEDSAVYLCASSLEGKGAEAFFGQGTRLTVV.

This chain uses TRBV7-9 with TRBJ1-4; 7 bases align to TRBD1. V gave up 3 bases and J gave up 7 bases; unmatched junction bases: 14. Germline assignment: CDR1 SEHNR and CDR2 FQNEAQ (reference sequence). The length of the CDR3 is 17 residues. CDR3 sequence reads: CASSLGVVTGQSEKLFF. The CDR3 nucleotides read TGTGCCAGCAGCTTGGGGGTAGTAACGGGACAGTCTGAAAAACTGTTTTTT.

This chain connects TRBV5-4 to TRBJ1-2, with 8 bases identical to TRBD1. Trimming at V came to 0 bases and at J to 5 bases, leaving 6 bases not matched to a gene. The CDR3 sequence is 15 residues long. Germline V gives CDR1 SGHNT, CDR2 YYREEE (reference sequence). This chain's CDR3 is CASSLDRTGIYGYTF. The CDR3 DNA reads as TGTGCCAGCAGCTTGGATCGGACAGGGATTTATGGCTACACCTTC.

The chain carries TRBV7-6 and TRBJ2-3; possibly TRBD2 for D (6 bases). Trimming pared 0 bases from V and 2 bases from J, leaving 12 bases between. The CDR3 sequence is 16 residues long. Germline V gene data show CDR1 as SGHVS and CDR2 as FNYEAQ. The DNA of the CDR3 is TGTGCCAGCAGCTTAGCCGGGCGGGGAACCACAGATACGCAGTATTTT. This sequence encodes CASSLAGRGTTDTQYF.

The chain recombines TRBV2 with TRBJ2-1; 7 nucleotides match TRBD1. V trimming: 5 bases; J trimming: 0 bases; junction bases outside the gene matches: 10. Per the germline V gene, CDR1 is SNHLY and CDR2 is FYNNEI. The CDR3 sequence is 17 residues long. As DNA, the CDR3 is TGTGCCAGCAGTCCTACGGTGGGGGACAGCTCCTACAATGAGCAGTTCTTC. This sequence encodes CASSPTVGDSSYNEQFF.

The chain recombines TRBV28 with TRBJ2-7, with a possible D match to TRBD1 (6 bases). The CDR3 covers 14 residues. CDR1 and CDR2 from the germline V gene are MDHEN and SYDVKM. V was trimmed by 7 bases and J by 2 bases, leaving 15 bases between them. The DNA of the CDR3 is TGTGCCAGCAACATAGGGGGATCCCCCTACGAGCAGTACTTC. Translation: CASNIGGSPYEQYF.

The V and J genes are TRBV28 and TRBJ1-1; unclear D gene. Germline V gives CDR1 MDHEN, CDR2 SYDVKM. CDR3 length equals 9 residues. CDR3 sequence: CGIYSEAFF. The CDR3 DNA is TGTGGCATATATAGTGAAGCTTTCTTT.

The chain carries TRBV18 and TRBJ2-2; maybe TRBD1 (6 bases). V lost 3 bases and J 1 base, leaving 12 bases between the germline ends. In germline, CDR1 is KGHSH, CDR2 LQKENI. This CDR3 is built from 16 residues. The CDR3 DNA is TGTGCCAGCTCACCTAGGGGGACACAGAACACCGGGGAGCTGTTTTTT. Its translation is CASSPRGTQNTGELFF.

The rearrangement uses TRBV6-5 and TRBJ1-5, with unresolved D. The V end lost 5 bases, the J end lost 4 bases, and 6 bases lay between the germline ends. Germline assignment: CDR1 MNHEY and CDR2 SVGAGI. The CDR3 is made up of 12 amino acids. The CDR3 sequence is CASSPGNQPQHF. The CDR3 DNA reads TGTGCCAGCAGTCCCGGGAATCAGCCCCAGCATTTT.

The chain combines TRBV28 with TRBJ1-2; D unclear. Germline V CDR1 and CDR2: MDHEN, SYDVKM. The CDR3 runs to 15 residues. The ends were cut back, 5 bases at V and 3 bases at J, with 16 bases in the middle. The CDR3 sequence is CASSARGQRDYGYTF. CDR3 DNA: TGTGCCAGCAGTGCCCGAGGCCAGCGGGACTATGGCTACACCTTC.

V gene TRBV6-1 combines with J gene TRBJ1-6; maybe TRBD1 (6 bases). The V end lost 4 bases, the J end lost 8 bases, and 9 bases lay between the germline ends. CDR1 and CDR2 (germline): MNHNS, SASEGT. This CDR3 has 13 amino acids. The CDR3 region is CASSGTADSPLHF. Written as DNA, the CDR3 is TGTGCCAGCAGTGGGACAGCTGATTCACCCCTCCACTTT.

This clone was picked up one time. This chain joins TRBV28 and TRBJ2-1, with 7 positions matching TRBD1. Germline CDR1 and CDR2: MDHEN and SYDVKM. The CDR3 loop spans 15 amino acids. V shed 1 base, J shed 9 bases, and the junction held 9 bases outside the gene matches. The CDR3 reads CASSLLDRKGAEQFF. The CDR3 DNA sequence: TGTGCCAGCAGTTTATTGGACCGGAAGGGGGCTGAGCAGTTCTTC.

The chain joins TRBV9 to TRBJ2-1; D unresolved. Deletions cut 3 bases from V and 3 bases from J, with 16 bases between. Per the germline V gene, CDR1 is SGDLS and CDR2 is YYNGEE. The CDR3 extends over 16 amino acids. CDR3 coding DNA: TGTGCCAGCAGCGCCCCGACCGGCGAGGACTACAATGAGCAGTTCTTC. The encoded protein is CASSAPTGEDYNEQFF.

V is TRBV28 and J is TRBJ1-4, with 7 bases lining up with TRBD1. V was pared by 5 bases and J by 3 bases, with 9 bases of the junction left unmatched. Looked up from germline, CDR1 is MDHEN and CDR2 is SYDVKM. This CDR3 contains 16 residues. This CDR3 reads CASSRDAGGSNEKLFF. For the CDR3, the DNA is TGTGCCAGCAGTCGGGATGCAGGGGGGTCTAATGAAAAACTGTTTTTT.

The J gene is TRBJ2-3, the V gene TRBV5-1; 10 bases match TRBD2. This CDR3 is built from 15 residues. Trimming took 4 bases from V and 1 from J; bases not matched to a gene: 3. Germline loops: CDR1 SGHRS, CDR2 YFSETQ. The CDR3 DNA reads TGCGCCAGCAGCATCGGGACTAGCGGCACAGATACGCAGTATTTT. This encodes CASSIGTSGTDTQYF.

V usage is TRBV5-6 and J usage is TRBJ1-3, with 7 bases lining up with TRBD1. V trimming: 2 bases; J trimming: 0 bases; junction bases outside the gene matches: 2. Germline values: CDR1 SGHDT, CDR2 YYEEEE. The CDR3 totals 15 residues. The CDR3 reads CASSFWTGSGNTIYF. The CDR3 DNA follows: TGTGCCAGCAGCTTTTGGACAGGCTCTGGAAACACCATATATTTT.

The chain recombines TRBV25-1 with TRBJ1-1, with 8 positions matching TRBD1. Trimming took 5 bases from V and 6 from J; bases not matched to a gene: 5. This CDR3 spans 13 amino acids. Germline V CDR1 and CDR2: MGHDK, SYGVNS. CDR3 in DNA: TGTGCCAGCAGTCTGATGACAGGGGCTGAAGCTTTCTTT. Translated, it gives CASSLMTGAEAFF.

The chain employs TRBV6-6 and TRBJ2-3; 9 bases align to TRBD2. CDR1 and CDR2 (germline): MNHNY, SVGAGI (reference sequence). The CDR3 sequence is 16 residues long. Trimming cost V 5 bases and J 6 bases; bases outside gene matches: 12. The CDR3 DNA follows: TGTGCCAGCAGTAACCCAGCGGCGGGGGGGATGGATACGCAGTATTTT. Translating it yields CASSNPAAGGMDTQYF.

The chain joins TRBV6-1 to TRBJ1-2; no firm D call. With 1 base removed from V and 7 bases from J, the gap between germline ends came to 7 bases. CDR3 size: 12 residues. CDR1 is MNHNS, CDR2 SASEGT, per germline. The CDR3: CASSEGVLGYTF. CDR3 in DNA: TGTGCCAGCAGTGAAGGCGTGCTTGGCTACACCTTC.

The gene calls are TRBV6-5 and TRBJ1-2, with D possibly being TRBD1 (6 bases). The CDR3 loop spans 15 amino acids. V lost 4 bases and J lost 2, with 14 bases in between. CDR1 and CDR2 from the germline V gene are MNHEY and SVGAGI. The CDR3 sequence is CASSSPTGLNYGYTF. The CDR3, as DNA: TGTGCCAGCAGTTCCCCGACAGGTCTAAACTATGGCTACACCTTC.

The chain carries TRBV2 and TRBJ2-5; D might be TRBD2 (7 bases). Germline lookup yields CDR1 SNHLY and CDR2 FYNNEI. Between the trimmed V and J ends, which lost 8 bases and 1 base, there was a span of 11 bases. This CDR3 comprises 13 residues. The CDR3 DNA sequence: TGTGCCAGCCAAAGGGGGGGCCAAGAGACCCAGTACTTC. Its protein product is CASQRGGQETQYF. Using reference TRBV2 and TRBJ2-5 for the parts outside the CDR3, the full variable domain is EPEVTQTPSHQVTQMGQEVILRCVPISNHLYFYWYRQILGQKVEFLVSFYNNEISEKSEIFDDQFSVERPDGSNFTLKIRSTKLEDSAMYFCASQRGGQETQYFGPGTRLLVL.

The rearrangement links TRBV6-5 to TRBJ2-5, with D possibly being TRBD1 (6 bases). The germline gives CDR1 MNHEY, CDR2 SVGAGI. The length of the CDR3 is 13 residues. V was trimmed by 6 bases and J by 1 base, leaving 9 bases between them. The CDR3 protein is CASSPDSQETQYF. In DNA, the CDR3 is TGTGCCAGCAGCCCGGACAGCCAAGAGACCCAGTACTTC.

The chain joins TRBV21-1 to TRBJ2-5; the table assigns TRBD2, which was not confirmed against the DNA. TRBV21-1 is a pseudogene locus. There are 17 residues in the CDR3. CDR3 coding DNA: TGTGCCAGCAGCAAAGGGGAGCGGGGGGGCGTTGGAGAGACCCAGTACTTC. Encoded protein: CASSKGERGGVGETQYF.

This clone has only a few counts. This chain joins TRBV28 and TRBJ2-7; maybe TRBD2 (6 bases). V shed 3 bases and J shed 2 bases, with 14 bases lying between them. CDR1 is MDHEN, CDR2 SYDVKM, per germline. This CDR3 region has 15 residues. In nucleotides, the CDR3 is TGTGCCAGCAGTTTTCGCGGGGCGCGAGCCTACGAGCAGTACTTC. As protein: CASSFRGARAYEQYF.